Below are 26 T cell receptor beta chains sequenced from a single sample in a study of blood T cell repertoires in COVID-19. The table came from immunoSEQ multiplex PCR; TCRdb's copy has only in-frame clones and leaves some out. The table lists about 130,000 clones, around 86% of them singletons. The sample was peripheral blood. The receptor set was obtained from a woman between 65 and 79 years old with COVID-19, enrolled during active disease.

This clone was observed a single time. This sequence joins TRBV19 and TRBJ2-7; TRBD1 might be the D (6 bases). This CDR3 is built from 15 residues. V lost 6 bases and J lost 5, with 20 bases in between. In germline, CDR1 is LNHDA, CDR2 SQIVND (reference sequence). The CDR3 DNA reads TGTGCCAGTAGCCTATTCCCACAGGGCCTCCACGAGCAGTACTTC. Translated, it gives CASSLFPQGLHEQYF.

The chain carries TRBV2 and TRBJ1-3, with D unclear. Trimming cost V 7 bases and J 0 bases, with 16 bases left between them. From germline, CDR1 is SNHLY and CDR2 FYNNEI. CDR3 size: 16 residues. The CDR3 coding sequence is TGTGCCAGCAAAAAGACTACACCCCCCTCTGGAAACACCATATATTTT. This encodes CASKKTTPPSGNTIYF.

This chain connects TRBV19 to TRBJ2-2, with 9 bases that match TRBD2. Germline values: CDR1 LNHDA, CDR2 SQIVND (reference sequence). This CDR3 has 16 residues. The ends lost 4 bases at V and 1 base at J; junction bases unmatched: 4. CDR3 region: CASSTRAGGNTGELFF. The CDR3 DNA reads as TGTGCCAGTAGTACTAGAGCGGGGGGGAACACCGGGGAGCTGTTTTTT.

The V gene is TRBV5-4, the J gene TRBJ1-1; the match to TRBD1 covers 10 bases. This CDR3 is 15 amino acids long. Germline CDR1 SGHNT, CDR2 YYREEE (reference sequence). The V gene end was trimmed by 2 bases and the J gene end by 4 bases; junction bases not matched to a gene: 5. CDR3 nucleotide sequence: TGTGCCAGCAGCTTAGGGACAGGGGTAGGCACTGAAGCTTTCTTT. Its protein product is CASSLGTGVGTEAFF. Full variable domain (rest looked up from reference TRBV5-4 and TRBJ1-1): ETGVTQSPTHLIKTRGQQVTLRCSSQSGHNTVSWYQQALGQGPQFIFQYYREEENGRGNFPPRFSGLQFPNYSSELNVNALELDDSALYLCASSLGTGVGTEAFFGQGTRLTVV.

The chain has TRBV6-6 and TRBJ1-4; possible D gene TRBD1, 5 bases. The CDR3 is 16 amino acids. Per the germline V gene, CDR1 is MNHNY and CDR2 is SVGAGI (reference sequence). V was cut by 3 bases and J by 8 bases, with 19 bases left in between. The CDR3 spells CASSYGSLGGTEKLFF. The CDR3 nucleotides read TGTGCCAGCAGTTATGGTTCGTTGGGGGGAACCGAAAAACTGTTTTTT.

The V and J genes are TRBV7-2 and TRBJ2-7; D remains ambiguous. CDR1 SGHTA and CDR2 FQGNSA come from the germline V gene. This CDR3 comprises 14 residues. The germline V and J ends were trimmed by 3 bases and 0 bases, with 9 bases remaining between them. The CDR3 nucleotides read TGTGCCAGCAGCTTCGCGCGAGTCTCCTACGAGCAGTACTTC. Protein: CASSFARVSYEQYF. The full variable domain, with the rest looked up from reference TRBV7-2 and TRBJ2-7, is GAGVSQSPSNKVTEKGKDVELRCDPISGHTALYWYRQSLGQGLEFLIYFQGNSAPDKSGLPSDRFSAERTGGSVSTLTIQRTQQEDSAVYLCASSFARVSYEQYFGPGTRLTVT.

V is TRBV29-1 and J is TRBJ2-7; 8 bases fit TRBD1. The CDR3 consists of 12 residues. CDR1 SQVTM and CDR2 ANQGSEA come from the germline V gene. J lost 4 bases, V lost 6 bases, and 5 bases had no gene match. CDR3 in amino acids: CSVGDRSYEQYF. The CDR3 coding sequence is TGCAGCGTAGGGGACAGGTCTTACGAGCAGTACTTC.

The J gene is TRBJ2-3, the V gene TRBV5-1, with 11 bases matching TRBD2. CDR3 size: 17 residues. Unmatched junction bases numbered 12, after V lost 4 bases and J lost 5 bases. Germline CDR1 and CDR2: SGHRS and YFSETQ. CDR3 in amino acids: CASSPRGSGGAGDTQYF. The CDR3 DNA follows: TGCGCCAGCAGCCCCCGGGGTAGCGGGGGGGCAGGAGATACGCAGTATTTT.

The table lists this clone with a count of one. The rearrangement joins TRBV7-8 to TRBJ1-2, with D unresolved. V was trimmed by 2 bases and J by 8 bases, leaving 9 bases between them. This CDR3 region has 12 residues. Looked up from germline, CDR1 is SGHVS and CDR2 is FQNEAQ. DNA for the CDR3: TGTGCCAGCAGCTTAAACGGAGTGGGCTACACCTTC. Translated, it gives CASSLNGVGYTF.

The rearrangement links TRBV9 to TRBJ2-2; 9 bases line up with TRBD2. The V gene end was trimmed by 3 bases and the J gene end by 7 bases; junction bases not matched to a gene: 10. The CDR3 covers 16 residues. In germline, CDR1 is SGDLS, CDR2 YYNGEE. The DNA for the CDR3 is TGTGCCAGCAGCGCTGCCGGGCTAGCGGGGTTCGGGGAGCTGTTTTTT. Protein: CASSAAGLAGFGELFF. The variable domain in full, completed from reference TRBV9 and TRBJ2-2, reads DSGVTQTPKHLITATGQRVTLRCSPRSGDLSVYWYQQSLDQGLQFLIQYYNGEERAKGNILERFSAQQFPDLHSELNLSSLELGDSALYFCASSAAGLAGFGELFFGEGSRLTVL.

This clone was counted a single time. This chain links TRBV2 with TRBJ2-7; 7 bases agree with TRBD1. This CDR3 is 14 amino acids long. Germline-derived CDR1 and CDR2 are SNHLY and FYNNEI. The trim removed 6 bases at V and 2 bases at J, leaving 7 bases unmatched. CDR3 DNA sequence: TGTGCCAGCAGCCGACAGGGTGGGACCTACGAGCAGTACTTC. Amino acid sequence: CASSRQGGTYEQYF. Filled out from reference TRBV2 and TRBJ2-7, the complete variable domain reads EPEVTQTPSHQVTQMGQEVILRCVPISNHLYFYWYRQILGQKVEFLVSFYNNEISEKSEIFDDQFSVERPDGSNFTLKIRSTKLEDSAMYFCASSRQGGTYEQYFGPGTRLTVT.

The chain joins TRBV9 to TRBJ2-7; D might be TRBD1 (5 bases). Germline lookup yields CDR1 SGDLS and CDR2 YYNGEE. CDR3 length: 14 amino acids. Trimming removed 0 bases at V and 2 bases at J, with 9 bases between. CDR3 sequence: CASSVGGSTYEQYF. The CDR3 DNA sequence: TGTGCCAGCAGCGTAGGGGGCAGTACCTACGAGCAGTACTTC.

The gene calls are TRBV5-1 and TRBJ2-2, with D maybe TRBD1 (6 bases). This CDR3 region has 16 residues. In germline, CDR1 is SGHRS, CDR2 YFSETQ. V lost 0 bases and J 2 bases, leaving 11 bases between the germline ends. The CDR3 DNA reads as TGCGCCAGCAGCTTGGATGGACAGCCTAACACCGGGGAGCTGTTTTTT. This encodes CASSLDGQPNTGELFF.

CDR3 loop: CSASAGQGPYEQYF. DNA for the CDR3: TGCAGTGCTAGTGCGGGACAGGGACCCTACGAGCAGTACTTC. This chain connects TRBV20-1 to TRBJ2-7; 9 positions match TRBD1. CDR3 size: 14 residues. The germline V gene has CDR1 DFQATT and CDR2 SNEGSKA (reference sequence). V lost 3 bases, J lost 2 bases, and 5 bases stayed unmatched.

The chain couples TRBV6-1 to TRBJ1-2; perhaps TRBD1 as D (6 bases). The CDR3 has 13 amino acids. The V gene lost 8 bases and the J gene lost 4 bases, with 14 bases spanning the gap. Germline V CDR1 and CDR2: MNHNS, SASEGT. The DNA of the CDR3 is TGTGCCAGCTCCTTAGGACAGAGCTATGGCTACACCTTC. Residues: CASSLGQSYGYTF.

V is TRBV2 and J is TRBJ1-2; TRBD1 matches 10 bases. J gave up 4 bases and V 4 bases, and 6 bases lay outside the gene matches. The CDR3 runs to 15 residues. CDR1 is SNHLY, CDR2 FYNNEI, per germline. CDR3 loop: CASSAGTGVAYGYTF. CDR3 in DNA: TGTGCCAGCAGTGCCGGGACAGGGGTGGCCTATGGCTACACCTTC.

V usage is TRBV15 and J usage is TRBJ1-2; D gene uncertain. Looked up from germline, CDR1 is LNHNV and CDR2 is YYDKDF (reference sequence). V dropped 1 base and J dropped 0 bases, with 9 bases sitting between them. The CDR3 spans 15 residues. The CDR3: CATSRARSTNYGYTF. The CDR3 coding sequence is TGTGCCACCAGCAGAGCGAGGTCTACTAACTATGGCTACACCTTC.

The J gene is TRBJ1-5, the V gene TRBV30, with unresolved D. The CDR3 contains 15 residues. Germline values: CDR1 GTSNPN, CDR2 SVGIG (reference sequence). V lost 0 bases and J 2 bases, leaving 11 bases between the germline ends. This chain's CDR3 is CAWSVPGYGNQPQHF. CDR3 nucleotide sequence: TGTGCCTGGAGTGTACCAGGATACGGCAATCAGCCCCAGCATTTT.

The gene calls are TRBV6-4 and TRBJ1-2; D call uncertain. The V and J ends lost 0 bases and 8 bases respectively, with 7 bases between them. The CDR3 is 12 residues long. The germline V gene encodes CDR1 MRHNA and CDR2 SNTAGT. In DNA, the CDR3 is TGTGCCAGCAGTGACTCGGCAGGCGGCTACACCTTC. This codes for CASSDSAGGYTF.

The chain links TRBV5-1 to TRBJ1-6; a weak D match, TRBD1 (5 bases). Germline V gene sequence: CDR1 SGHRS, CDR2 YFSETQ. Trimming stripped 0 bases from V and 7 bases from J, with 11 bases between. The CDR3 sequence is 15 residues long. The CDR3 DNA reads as TGCGCCAGCAGCTTGGATCCGGGGGTGAATTCACCCCTCCACTTT. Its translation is CASSLDPGVNSPLHF.

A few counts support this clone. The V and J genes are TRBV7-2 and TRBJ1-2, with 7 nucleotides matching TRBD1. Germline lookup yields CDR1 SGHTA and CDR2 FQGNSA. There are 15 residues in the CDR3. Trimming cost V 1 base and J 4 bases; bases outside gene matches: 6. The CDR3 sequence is CASSLGQGKGYGYTF. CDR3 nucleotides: TGTGCCAGCAGCTTAGGACAGGGCAAAGGCTATGGCTACACCTTC.

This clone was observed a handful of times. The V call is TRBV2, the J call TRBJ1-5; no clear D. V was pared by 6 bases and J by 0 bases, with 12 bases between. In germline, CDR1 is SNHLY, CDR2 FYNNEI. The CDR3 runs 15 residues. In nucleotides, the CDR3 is TGTGCCAGCAGGGGCTGGGCAAGTAGCAATCAGCCCCAGCATTTT. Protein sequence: CASRGWASSNQPQHF.

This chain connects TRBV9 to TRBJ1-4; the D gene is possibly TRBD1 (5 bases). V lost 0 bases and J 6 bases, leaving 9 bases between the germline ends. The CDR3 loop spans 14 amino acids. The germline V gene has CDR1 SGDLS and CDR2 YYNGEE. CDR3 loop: CASSVGRVDEKLFF. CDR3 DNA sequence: TGTGCCAGCAGCGTAGGCAGGGTGGATGAAAAACTGTTTTTT.

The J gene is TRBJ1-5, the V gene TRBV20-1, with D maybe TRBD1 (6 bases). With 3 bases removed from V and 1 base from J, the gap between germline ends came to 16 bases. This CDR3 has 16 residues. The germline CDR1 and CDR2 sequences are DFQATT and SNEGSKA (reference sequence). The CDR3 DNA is TGCAGTGCTAGTTCCTATGAGACAGGAAGCAATCAGCCCCAGCATTTT. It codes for CSASSYETGSNQPQHF.

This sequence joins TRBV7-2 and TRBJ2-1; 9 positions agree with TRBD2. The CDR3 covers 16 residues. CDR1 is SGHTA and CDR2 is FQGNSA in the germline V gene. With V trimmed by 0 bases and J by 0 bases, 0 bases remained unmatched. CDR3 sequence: CASSLAAGGSYNEQFF. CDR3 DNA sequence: TGTGCCAGCAGCTTAGCAGCGGGGGGCTCCTACAATGAGCAGTTCTTC.

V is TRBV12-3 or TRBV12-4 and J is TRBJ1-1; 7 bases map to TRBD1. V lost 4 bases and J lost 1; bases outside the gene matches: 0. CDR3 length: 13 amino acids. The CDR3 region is CASSYRGNTEAFF. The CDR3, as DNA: TGTGCCAGCAGTTACAGGGGGAACACTGAAGCTTTCTTT.